Each of the 6 T cell receptor beta chains below was sequenced from the same sample in a study of CD8+CD57+ T cells in acquired aplastic anemia. The template for TCR beta VDJ and CDR3 sequence profiling was genomic DNA. TCRdb fed the reads into MiXCR, producing one record per CDR3 protein. The sample carries a few hundred thousand distinct CDR3 sequences, under 65% recorded once. The specimen was sorted CD4+, CD8+, or CD8+CD57+ T cells (not recorded which) from PBMCs. The receptors were gathered from a human donor in good health.

Remarks on this clonotype: The conserved phenylalanine or tryptophan normally closing the CDR3 is absent here, so this likely arose from a read error. The rearrangement joins TRBV7-6 to TRBJ2-7; TRBD1 aligns across 9 bases. The CDR3 has 15 residues. Per the germline V gene, CDR1 is SGHVS and CDR2 is FNYEAQ. The junction had 8 bases not matched to a gene; V was cut back by 4 bases and J by 4 bases. CDR3 coding DNA: TGTGCCAGCAGCTCTCCCACAGGGGGCGTTTACGAGCAGTACCTC. It specifies CASSSPTGGVYEQYL.

Many counts were recorded for this clonotype. The V call is TRBV6-4, the J call TRBJ1-1; possibly TRBD1 for D (5 bases). CDR1 MRHNA and CDR2 SNTAGT come from the germline V gene. Trimming pared 6 bases from V and 3 bases from J, leaving 14 bases between. The CDR3 is made up of 14 amino acids. The chain's CDR3 is CASSSGGGHTEAFF. CDR3 DNA: TGTGCCAGCAGCTCTGGGGGGGGTCACACTGAAGCTTTCTTT.

CDR3 loop: CASIPGSLQETQYF. CDR3 nucleotide sequence: TGTGCCAGCATCCCCGGGTCTCTTCAAGAGACCCAGTACTTC. The rearrangement uses TRBV2 and TRBJ2-5; D unresolved. The germline V and J ends were trimmed by 7 bases and 2 bases, with 14 bases remaining between them. This CDR3 contains 14 residues. Germline-derived CDR1 and CDR2 are SNHLY and FYNNEI.

This sequence joins TRBV24-1 and TRBJ2-2; D is possibly TRBD2 (7 bases). CDR3 length: 15 amino acids. Germline values: CDR1 KGHDR, CDR2 SFDVKD. Trimming stripped 6 bases from V and 2 bases from J, with 12 bases between. CDR3 DNA: TGTGCCACCAGTCTCACGGGGGGCAACACCGGGGAGCTGTTTTTT. This translates into CATSLTGGNTGELFF.

As for this clonotype: A read error may account for a junction end that differs from germline. The V and J genes are TRBV7-6 and TRBJ2-7; TRBD1 matches 8 bases. Germline lookup yields CDR1 SGHVS and CDR2 FNYEAQ. This CDR3 comprises 15 residues. The CDR3 is CASSLLAGGEDERYF. In nucleotides, the CDR3 is TGTGCCAGCAGCTTACTGGCAGGGGGCGAGGACGAGCGGTACTTC.

This clonotype occurred a few times. V gene TRBV15 combines with J gene TRBJ1-6, with 7 positions matching TRBD1. Per germline, CDR1 LNHNV and CDR2 YYDKDF (reference sequence). The CDR3 length is 14 residues. The V and J ends lost 2 bases and 7 bases, in that order; junction bases with no gene match: 2. The chain's CDR3 is CATSRRGLNSPLHF. CDR3 DNA: TGTGCCACCAGCAGAAGGGGGCTGAATTCACCCCTCCACTTT.